Each of the 9 T cell receptor beta chains below was sequenced from the same sample in a study of blood T cell repertoires in COVID-19. Clones were read by immunoSEQ multiplex PCR, and TCRdb kept only the in-frame ones, dropping some. The table lists 270,000 or so clones, around nine tenths of them singletons. The sequenced material came from PBMCs or T cells enriched from blood (not recorded which). These TCRs come from a young woman who had recovered from COVID-19.

The rearrangement uses TRBV27 and TRBJ2-1, with 11 bases lining up with TRBD2. The CDR3 runs to 14 residues. Trimming took 6 bases from V and 10 from J; bases not matched to a gene: 8. Germline assignment: CDR1 MNHEY and CDR2 SMNVEV (reference sequence). The CDR3 region is CASSVPGLAVEQFF. The CDR3 region has the DNA TGTGCCAGCAGCGTCCCGGGACTAGCGGTGGAGCAGTTCTTC.

The J gene is TRBJ2-5, the V gene TRBV5-4, with 11 positions matching TRBD2. CDR1 is SGHNT and CDR2 is YYREEE in the germline V gene (reference sequence). The V and J ends lost 4 bases and 2 bases, in that order; junction bases with no gene match: 10. This CDR3 contains 17 residues. CDR3 coding DNA: TGTGCCAGCAGCCCGCGTGGGGTAGCGGGGGGGCAAGAGACCCAGTACTTC. It specifies CASSPRGVAGGQETQYF.

This clone has only one observation. This chain uses TRBV13 with TRBJ1-1; the match to TRBD1 covers 7 bases. Unmatched junction bases numbered 6, after V lost 5 bases and J lost 0 bases. The germline CDR1 and CDR2 sequences are PRHDT and FYEKMQ (reference sequence). The CDR3 loop spans 15 amino acids. DNA for the CDR3: TGTGCCAGCAGCGACGGGACAGCCATGAACACTGAAGCTTTCTTT. It yields the protein CASSDGTAMNTEAFF.

The chain recombines TRBV5-1 with TRBJ2-7; 11 nucleotides match TRBD2. This CDR3 spans 16 amino acids. Germline CDR1 reads SGHRS; CDR2 reads YFSETQ. Germline trimming cut 1 base from V and 1 base from J; bases unmatched to any gene: 4. The CDR3 loop reads CASSLSTSGTSYEQYF. CDR3 bases: TGCGCCAGCAGCTTGTCGACTAGCGGGACTTCCTACGAGCAGTACTTC.

V and J are TRBV3-1 (or the pseudogene TRBV3-2) and TRBJ2-5; possible D gene TRBD1, 6 bases. CDR1 and CDR2 (germline): LGHDT, YNNKEL (reference sequence). The ends were cut back, 2 bases at V and 4 bases at J, with 17 bases in the middle. There are 16 residues in the CDR3. This CDR3 reads CASSQSPGAVGETQYF. The CDR3 DNA reads as TGTGCCAGCAGCCAATCTCCAGGGGCTGTTGGAGAGACCCAGTACTTC.

The V and J genes are TRBV30 and TRBJ1-5; D gene uncertain. Trimming removed 3 bases from V and 5 bases from J, with 11 bases in between. Germline values: CDR1 GTSNPN, CDR2 SVGIG (reference sequence). This CDR3 region has 13 residues. The CDR3 reads CAWSGDTDQPQHF. DNA of the CDR3: TGTGCCTGGAGCGGTGACACCGATCAGCCCCAGCATTTT.

In the case of this clone: Just one base apart from a much larger clone, this may be a read error. The chain recombines TRBV3-1 (or the pseudogene TRBV3-2) with TRBJ2-7; D is undetermined. Between the trimmed V and J ends, which lost 2 bases and 3 bases, there was a span of 2 bases. This CDR3 is 11 amino acids long. From germline, CDR1 is LGHDT and CDR2 YNNKEL (reference sequence). The CDR3 loop is CASSQLYEQYF. The CDR3 DNA is TGTGCCAGCAGCCAACTCTACGAGCAGTACTTC.

The gene calls are TRBV13 and TRBJ1-2; 10 bases fit TRBD1. V shed 5 bases, J shed 8 bases, and the junction held 11 bases outside the gene matches. Germline lookup yields CDR1 PRHDT and CDR2 FYEKMQ (reference sequence). The CDR3 runs 15 residues. Here the CDR3 DNA reads TGTGCCAGCAGCCCGATCCGGGACAGGGGTCGGGGCTACACCTTC. Amino acids: CASSPIRDRGRGYTF.

This rearrangement joins TRBV5-1 to TRBJ1-6; D remains unclear. The CDR3 is made up of 15 amino acids. The V gene lost 1 base and the J gene lost 0 bases, with 5 bases spanning the gap. The germline V gene has CDR1 SGHRS and CDR2 YFSETQ. The CDR3 sequence is CASSLMSSYNSPLHF. The CDR3 DNA is TGCGCCAGCAGCTTGATGAGCTCCTATAATTCACCCCTCCACTTT.